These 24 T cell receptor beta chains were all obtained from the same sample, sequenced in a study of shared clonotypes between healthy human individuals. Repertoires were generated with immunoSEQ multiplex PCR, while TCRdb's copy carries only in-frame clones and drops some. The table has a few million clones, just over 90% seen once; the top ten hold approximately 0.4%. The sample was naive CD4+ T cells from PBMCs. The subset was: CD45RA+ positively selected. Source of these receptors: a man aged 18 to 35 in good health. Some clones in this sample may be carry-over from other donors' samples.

CDR3 amino acids: CASSPPGGRDTQYF. In DNA form, the CDR3 reads TGTGCCAGCAGTCCCCCCGGTGGAAGAGATACGCAGTATTTT. The J gene is TRBJ2-3, the V gene TRBV28; no clear D. The CDR3 covers 14 residues. The V end lost 5 bases, the J end lost 5 bases, and 14 bases lay between the germline ends. The germline V gene encodes CDR1 MDHEN and CDR2 SYDVKM. The full variable domain, its missing parts supplied by reference TRBV28 and TRBJ2-3, is DVKVTQSSRYLVKRTGEKVFLECVQDMDHENMFWYRQDPGLGLRLIYFSYDVKMKEKGDIPEGYSVSREKKERFSLILESASTNQTSMYLCASSPPGGRDTQYFGPGTRLTVL.

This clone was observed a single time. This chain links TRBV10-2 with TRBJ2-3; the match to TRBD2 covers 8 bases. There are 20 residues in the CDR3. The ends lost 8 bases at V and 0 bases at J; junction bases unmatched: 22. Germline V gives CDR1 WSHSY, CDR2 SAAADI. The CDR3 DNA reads TGCGCCAGCCACCCCGTGGAGCCGGCGGGAGGACCCCCTAGCACAGATACGCAGTATTTT. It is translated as CASHPVEPAGGPPSTDTQYF.

The CDR3 here is CASSLAVNRDGYTF. The CDR3 DNA follows: TGCGCCAGCAGCTTGGCGGTCAATAGGGATGGCTACACCTTC. The rearrangement joins TRBV5-1 to TRBJ1-2, with no clear D. Trimming cost V 0 bases and J 6 bases, with 12 bases left between them. Per the germline V gene, CDR1 is SGHRS and CDR2 is YFSETQ. The CDR3 is 14 residues long.

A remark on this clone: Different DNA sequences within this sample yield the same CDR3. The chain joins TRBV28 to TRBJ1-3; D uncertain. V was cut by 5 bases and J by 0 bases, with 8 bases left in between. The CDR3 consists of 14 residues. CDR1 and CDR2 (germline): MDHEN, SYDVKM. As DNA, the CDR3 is TGTGCCAGCAGTCCTTCAAACTCTGGAAACACCATATATTTT. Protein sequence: CASSPSNSGNTIYF. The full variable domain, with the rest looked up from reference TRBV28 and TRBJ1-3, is DVKVTQSSRYLVKRTGEKVFLECVQDMDHENMFWYRQDPGLGLRLIYFSYDVKMKEKGDIPEGYSVSREKKERFSLILESASTNQTSMYLCASSPSNSGNTIYFGEGSWLTVV.

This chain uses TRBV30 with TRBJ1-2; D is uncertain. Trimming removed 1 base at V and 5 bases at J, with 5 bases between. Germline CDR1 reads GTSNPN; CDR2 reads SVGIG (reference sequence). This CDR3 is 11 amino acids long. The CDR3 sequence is CAWSELYGYTF. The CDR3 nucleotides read TGTGCCTGGAGTGAGTTGTATGGCTACACCTTC.

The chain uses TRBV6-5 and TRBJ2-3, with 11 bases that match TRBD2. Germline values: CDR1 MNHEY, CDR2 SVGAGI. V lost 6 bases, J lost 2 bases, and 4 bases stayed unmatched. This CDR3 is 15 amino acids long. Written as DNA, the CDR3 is TGTGCCAGCAGGATAGCGGGAGGGCACACAGATACGCAGTATTTT. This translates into CASRIAGGHTDTQYF.

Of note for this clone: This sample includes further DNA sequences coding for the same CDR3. The DNA for the CDR3 is TGTGCCAGCAGCTTAAAGGGGCCCTACGAGCAGTACTTC. The encoded protein is CASSLKGPYEQYF. The chain couples TRBV7-9 to TRBJ2-7, with D possibly matching TRBD1 (5 bases). Germline CDR1 reads SEHNR; CDR2 reads FQNEAQ (reference sequence). CDR3 length equals 13 residues. Trimming shortened V by 2 bases and J by 2 bases, and 7 bases separated the two germline ends.

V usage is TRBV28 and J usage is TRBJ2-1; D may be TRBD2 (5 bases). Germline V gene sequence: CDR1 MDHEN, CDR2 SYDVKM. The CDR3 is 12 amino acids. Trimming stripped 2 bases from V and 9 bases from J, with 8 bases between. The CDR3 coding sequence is TGTGCCAGCAGTTTAAGGGAGTTTGAGCAGTTCTTC. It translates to CASSLREFEQFF.

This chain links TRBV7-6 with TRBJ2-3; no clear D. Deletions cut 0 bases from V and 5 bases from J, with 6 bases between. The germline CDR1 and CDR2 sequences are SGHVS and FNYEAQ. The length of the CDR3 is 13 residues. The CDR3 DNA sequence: TGTGCCAGCAGCTTAGCGTCGGGAGATACGCAGTATTTT. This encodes CASSLASGDTQYF.

Here the CDR3 reads CASSDMVDTQYF. CDR3 in DNA: TGCGCCAGCAGCGACATGGTGGATACGCAGTATTTT. The chain combines TRBV10-1 with TRBJ2-3; D ambiguous. This CDR3 region has 12 residues. From germline, CDR1 is WNHNN and CDR2 SYGVQD (reference sequence). V shed 6 bases and J shed 6 bases, with 10 bases lying between them.

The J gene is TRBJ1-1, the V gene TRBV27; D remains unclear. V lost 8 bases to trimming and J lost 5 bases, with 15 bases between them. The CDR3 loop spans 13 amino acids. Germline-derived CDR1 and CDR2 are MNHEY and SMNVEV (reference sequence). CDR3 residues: CASEAWTVTEAFF. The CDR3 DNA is TGTGCCAGCGAGGCCTGGACGGTAACTGAAGCTTTCTTT.

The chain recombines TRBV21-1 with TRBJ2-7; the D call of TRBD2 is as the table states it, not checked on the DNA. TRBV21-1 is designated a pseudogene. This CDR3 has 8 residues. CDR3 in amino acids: CAIPNEYF. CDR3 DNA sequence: TGTGCCATCCCTAATGAGTACTTC.

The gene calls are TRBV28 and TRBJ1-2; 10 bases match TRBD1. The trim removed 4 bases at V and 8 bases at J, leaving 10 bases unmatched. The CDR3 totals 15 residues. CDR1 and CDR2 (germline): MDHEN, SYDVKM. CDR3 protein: CASSSQMGQGIGYTF. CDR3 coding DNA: TGTGCCAGCAGTTCGCAAATGGGACAGGGGATAGGCTACACCTTC.

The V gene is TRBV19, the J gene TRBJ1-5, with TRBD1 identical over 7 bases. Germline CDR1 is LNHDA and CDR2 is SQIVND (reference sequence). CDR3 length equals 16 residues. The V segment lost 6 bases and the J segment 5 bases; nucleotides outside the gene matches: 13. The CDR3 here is CASSTIRQGRDQPQHF. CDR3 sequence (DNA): TGTGCCAGTAGCACTATCCGACAGGGAAGGGATCAGCCCCAGCATTTT. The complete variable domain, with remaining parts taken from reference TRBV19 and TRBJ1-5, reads DGGITQSPKYLFRKEGQNVTLSCEQNLNHDAMYWYRQDPGQGLRLIYYSQIVNDFQKGDIAEGYSVSREKKESFPLTVTSAQKNPTAFYLCASSTIRQGRDQPQHFGDGTRLSIL.

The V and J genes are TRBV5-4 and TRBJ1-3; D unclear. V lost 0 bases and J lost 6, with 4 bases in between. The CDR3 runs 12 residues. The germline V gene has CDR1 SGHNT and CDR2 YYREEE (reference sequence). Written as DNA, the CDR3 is TGTGCCAGCAGCTTGGGCCCAAACACCATATATTTT. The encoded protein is CASSLGPNTIYF.

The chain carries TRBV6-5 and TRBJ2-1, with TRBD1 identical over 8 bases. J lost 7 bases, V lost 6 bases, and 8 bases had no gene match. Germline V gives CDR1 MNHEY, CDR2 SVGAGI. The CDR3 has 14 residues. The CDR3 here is CASRGQGGRNEQFF. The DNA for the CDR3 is TGTGCCAGCAGAGGACAGGGAGGAAGGAATGAGCAGTTCTTC.

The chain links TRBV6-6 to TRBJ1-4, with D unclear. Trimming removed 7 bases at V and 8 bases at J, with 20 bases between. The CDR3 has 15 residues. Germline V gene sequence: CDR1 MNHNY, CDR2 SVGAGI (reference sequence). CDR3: CASNPGRIFREKLFF. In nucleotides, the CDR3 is TGTGCCAGCAATCCCGGGCGGATCTTCCGGGAAAAACTGTTTTTT.

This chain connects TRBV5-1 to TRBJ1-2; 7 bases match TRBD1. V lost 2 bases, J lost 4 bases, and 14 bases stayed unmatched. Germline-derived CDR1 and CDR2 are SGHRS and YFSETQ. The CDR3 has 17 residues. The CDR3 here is CASSLPDNRGSTYGYTF. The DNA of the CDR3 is TGCGCCAGCAGCTTACCAGACAACAGGGGATCCACCTATGGCTACACCTTC.

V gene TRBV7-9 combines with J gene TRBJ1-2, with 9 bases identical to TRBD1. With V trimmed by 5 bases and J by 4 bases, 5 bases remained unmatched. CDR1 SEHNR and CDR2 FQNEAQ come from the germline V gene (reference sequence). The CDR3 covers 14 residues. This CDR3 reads CASSLDRGIYGYTF. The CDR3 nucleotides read TGTGCCAGCAGCCTAGACAGGGGGATCTATGGCTACACCTTC.

The CDR3 DNA reads TGTGCCAGCAGCTTAGGACTAGCGGGTCTTACCACAGATACGCAGTATTTT. This translates into CASSLGLAGLTTDTQYF. The rearrangement uses TRBV7-3 and TRBJ2-3, with TRBD2 matching 11 bases. The V gene's germline CDR1 is SGHTA and CDR2 FQGTGA. The ends lost 2 bases at V and 2 bases at J; junction bases unmatched: 6. The CDR3 consists of 17 residues. The variable domain in full, completed from reference TRBV7-3 and TRBJ2-3, reads GAGVSQTPSNKVTEKGKYVELRCDPISGHTALYWYRQSLGQGPEFLIYFQGTGAADDSGLPNDRFFAVRPEGSVSTLKIQRTERGDSAVYLCASSLGLAGLTTDTQYFGPGTRLTVL.

CDR3 DNA: TGCGCCAGCAGCTGGACAGGGAAGACCTACGAGCAGTACTTC. Translating gives CASSWTGKTYEQYF. This chain uses TRBV5-1 with TRBJ2-7; the match to TRBD1 covers 8 bases. The CDR3 extends over 14 amino acids. Germline trimming cut 3 bases from V and 2 bases from J; bases unmatched to any gene: 4. Germline V lookup: CDR1 SGHRS, CDR2 YFSETQ.

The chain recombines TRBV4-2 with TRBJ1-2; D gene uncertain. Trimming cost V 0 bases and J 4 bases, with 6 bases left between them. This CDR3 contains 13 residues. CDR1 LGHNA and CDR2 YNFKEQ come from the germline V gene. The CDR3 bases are TGTGCCAGCAGCCAAGATCGGAGCTATGGCTACACCTTC. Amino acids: CASSQDRSYGYTF.

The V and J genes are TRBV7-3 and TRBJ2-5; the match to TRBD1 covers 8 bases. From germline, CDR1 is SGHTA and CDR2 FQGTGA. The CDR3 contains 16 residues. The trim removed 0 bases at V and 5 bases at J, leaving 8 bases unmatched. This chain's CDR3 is CASSLTAGGAYETQYF. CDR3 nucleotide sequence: TGTGCCAGCAGCTTAACGGCAGGGGGCGCGTACGAGACCCAGTACTTC.

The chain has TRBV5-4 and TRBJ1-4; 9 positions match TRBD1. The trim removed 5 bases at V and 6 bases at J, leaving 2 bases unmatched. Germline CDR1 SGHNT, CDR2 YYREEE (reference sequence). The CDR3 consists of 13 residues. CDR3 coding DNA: TGTGCCAGCAGAACAGGGGGCGATGAAAAACTGTTTTTT. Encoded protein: CASRTGGDEKLFF.